Below are 14 T cell receptor beta chains sequenced from a single sample in a study of blood T cell repertoires in COVID-19. Using immunoSEQ multiplex PCR, the repertoire was profiled, and TCRdb retains in-frame clones only, with some absent. The sample holds 190,000 or so clones, just under 90% seen once. What was sequenced was PBMCs or T cells enriched from blood (not recorded which). Receptors were obtained from a man aged 30-40 years who had recovered from COVID-19.

The J gene is TRBJ2-1, the V gene TRBV28; the match to TRBD2 covers 9 bases. This CDR3 is built from 14 residues. Unmatched junction bases numbered 10, after V lost 7 bases and J lost 9 bases. Per germline, CDR1 MDHEN and CDR2 SYDVKM. The CDR3 loop is CASIWASGIGEQFF. CDR3 sequence (DNA): TGTGCCAGCATCTGGGCTAGCGGGATTGGTGAGCAGTTCTTC.

The chain is built from TRBV27 and TRBJ1-2, with a possible D match to TRBD1 (5 bases). Trimming pared 6 bases from V and 2 bases from J, leaving 16 bases between. The CDR3 covers 15 residues. Germline V gene data show CDR1 as MNHEY and CDR2 as SMNVEV (reference sequence). CDR3 coding DNA: TGTGCCAGCAGACGACTGACAGATTGGAACTATGGCTACACCTTC. It translates to CASRRLTDWNYGYTF.

V and J are TRBV7-2 and TRBJ2-7; 8 bases line up with TRBD1. There are 14 residues in the CDR3. Germline V CDR1 and CDR2: SGHTA, FQGNSA. Germline trimming cut 4 bases from V and 5 bases from J; bases unmatched to any gene: 7. CDR3 DNA sequence: TGTGCCAGCAGCTCCGGACAGGGTCCCCACGAGCAGTACTTC. Its translation: CASSSGQGPHEQYF.

This clone has a single count. The chain carries TRBV19 and TRBJ2-1; 9 nucleotides line up with TRBD1. V lost 6 bases and J lost 6; bases outside the gene matches: 12. The CDR3 runs 16 residues. CDR1 and CDR2 from the germline V gene are LNHDA and SQIVND (reference sequence). CDR3 region: CASRPTGTGTSNEQFF. CDR3 sequence (DNA): TGTGCCAGTAGGCCTACCGGGACAGGGACGAGCAATGAGCAGTTCTTC. The full variable domain, in which reference TRBV19 and TRBJ2-1 provide the parts outside the CDR3, is DGGITQSPKYLFRKEGQNVTLSCEQNLNHDAMYWYRQDPGQGLRLIYYSQIVNDFQKGDIAEGYSVSREKKESFPLTVTSAQKNPTAFYLCASRPTGTGTSNEQFFGPGTRLTVL.

The rearrangement uses TRBV4-1 and TRBJ2-5, with 11 bases fitting TRBD2. The V and J ends lost 1 base and 5 bases, in that order; junction bases with no gene match: 9. The germline CDR1 and CDR2 sequences are MGHRA and YSYEKL. This CDR3 comprises 17 residues. The CDR3 sequence: CASSQALAGGARETQYF. For the CDR3, the DNA is TGCGCCAGCAGCCAAGCTTTAGCGGGGGGGGCGCGGGAGACCCAGTACTTC.

In nucleotides, the CDR3 is TGTGCCAGCAGTGAAGTAGAATGGGACAGATACTATGGCTACACCTTC. This gives the protein CASSEVEWDRYYGYTF. The rearrangement links TRBV6-1 to TRBJ1-2; 7 bases match TRBD1. Trimming removed 1 base from V and 3 bases from J; junction bases left unmatched: 8. The CDR3 has 16 residues. The V gene's germline CDR1 is MNHNS and CDR2 SASEGT.

The chain uses TRBV3-1 (or the pseudogene TRBV3-2) and TRBJ2-7; 10 bases agree with TRBD1. The CDR3 covers 15 residues. J was trimmed by 0 bases and V by 5 bases; bases with no gene match: 4. The germline CDR1 and CDR2 sequences are LGHDT and YNNKEL (reference sequence). The CDR3 region has the DNA TGTGCCAGCAGCTGGACAGGGGGGACCTCCTACGAGCAGTACTTC. It codes for CASSWTGGTSYEQYF.

The chain recombines TRBV5-5 with TRBJ1-3, with D perhaps matching TRBD1 (6 bases). Trimming removed 3 bases from V and 0 bases from J, with 13 bases in between. Per the germline V gene, CDR1 is SGHKS and CDR2 is YYEKEE (reference sequence). The CDR3 is 16 residues long. CDR3 DNA sequence: TGTGCCAGCAGCTACTCCTGGACAGACTCTGGAAACACCATATATTTT. This gives the protein CASSYSWTDSGNTIYF.

The rearrangement uses TRBV3-1 (or the pseudogene TRBV3-2) and TRBJ1-6; TRBD1 agrees at 7 bases. With 4 bases clipped from V and 5 bases from J, the junction kept 8 bases outside the gene matches. The germline CDR1 and CDR2 sequences are LGHDT and YNNKEL (reference sequence). This CDR3 has 16 residues. Written as DNA, the CDR3 is TGTGCCAGCAGCCTTTTCGCCGGGACAGATAATTCACCCCTCCACTTT. Amino acid sequence: CASSLFAGTDNSPLHF.

CDR3 loop: CASSTGQGANSGANVLTF. As DNA, the CDR3 is TGTGCCAGTAGTACGGGACAGGGGGCCAATTCTGGGGCCAACGTCCTGACTTTC. J is TRBJ2-6 and V is TRBV19, with 12 positions matching TRBD1. The germline V gene has CDR1 LNHDA and CDR2 SQIVND (reference sequence). The CDR3 spans 18 residues. The V and J ends lost 4 bases and 1 base, in that order; junction bases with no gene match: 5.

V is TRBV5-5 and J is TRBJ2-2, with D possibly being TRBD1 (6 bases). The V and J ends lost 0 bases and 7 bases respectively, with 13 bases between them. The CDR3 contains 15 residues. The germline CDR1 and CDR2 sequences are SGHKS and YYEKEE (reference sequence). CDR3 residues: CASSLVGGRNGELFF. The CDR3 coding sequence is TGTGCCAGCAGCTTGGTTGGGGGCCGGAACGGGGAGCTGTTTTTT.

This clone was observed once. The gene calls are TRBV4-1 and TRBJ1-2, with no clear D. V gave up 0 bases and J gave up 4 bases, with 6 bases separating them. Germline V lookup: CDR1 MGHRA, CDR2 YSYEKL. CDR3 length: 13 residues. CDR3 sequence reads: CASSQDYSYGYTF. The CDR3 DNA reads TGCGCCAGCAGCCAAGATTACAGCTATGGCTACACCTTC.

The chain recombines TRBV30 with TRBJ2-3, with D perhaps matching TRBD2 (6 bases). Germline CDR1 reads GTSNPN; CDR2 reads SVGIG (reference sequence). The CDR3 contains 16 residues. The V and J ends lost 0 bases and 4 bases respectively, with 17 bases between them. CDR3 sequence (DNA): TGTGCCTGGAGTGTAGGAGCGGGCCTTGGCGCAGATACGCAGTATTTT. Protein sequence: CAWSVGAGLGADTQYF.

The genes are TRBV24-1 and TRBJ2-5, with D possibly TRBD1 on 6 matching bases. This CDR3 spans 14 amino acids. The ends were cut back, 5 bases at V and 4 bases at J, with 13 bases in the middle. Per the germline V gene, CDR1 is KGHDR and CDR2 is SFDVKD. The DNA for the CDR3 is TGTGCCACCAGTGTTGTGGGGGCCGGAGAGACCCAGTACTTC. Its protein is CATSVVGAGETQYF.